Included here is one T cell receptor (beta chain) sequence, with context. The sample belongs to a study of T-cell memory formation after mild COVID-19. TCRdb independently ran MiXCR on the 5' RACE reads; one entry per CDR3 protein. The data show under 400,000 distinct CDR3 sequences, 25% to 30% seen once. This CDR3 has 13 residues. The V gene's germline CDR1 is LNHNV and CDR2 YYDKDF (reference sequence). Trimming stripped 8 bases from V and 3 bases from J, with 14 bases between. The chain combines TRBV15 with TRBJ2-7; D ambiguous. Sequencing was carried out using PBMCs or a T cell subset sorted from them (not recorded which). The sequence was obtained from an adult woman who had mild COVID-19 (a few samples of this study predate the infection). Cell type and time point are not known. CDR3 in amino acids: CATAGETHYEQYF. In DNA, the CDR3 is TGTGCCACCGCAGGTGAAACCCACTACGAGCAGTACTTC.